This TCR beta chain was identified during a study of CD8+ T cells in alopecia areata. CDR1 is GTSNPN and CDR2 is SVGIG in the germline V gene (reference sequence). The CDR3 has 12 residues. Between the trimmed V and J ends, which lost 3 bases and 7 bases, there was a span of 9 bases. Treatment specified: oral pan-JAK inhibitor, 5-10 mg twice daily. The sequencing template was cDNA reverse transcribed from extracted RNA. The protocol was immunoSEQ multiplex PCR, while the TCRdb copy is restricted to in-frame clones and leaves out a portion. The sample holds hundreds of thousands of clones, approximately 67% seen once.

This sequence originates from a human donor with alopecia areata. This chain uses TRBV30 with TRBJ2-2, with a tentative D call TRBD2 (6 bases). Specimen: CD4+ T cells sorted from blood, collected at roughly week 45, from a patient treated with tofacitinib. The CDR3 nucleotides are TGTGCCTGGAGCGGAGGGGACGGGGAGCTGTTTTTT. It encodes CAWSGGDGELFF. The full variable domain, rest sourced from reference TRBV30 and TRBJ2-2, is SQTIHQWPATLVQPVGSPLSLECTVEGTSNPNLYWYRQAAGRGLQLLFYSVGIGQISSEVPQNLSASRPQDRQFILSSKKLLLSDSGFYLCAWSGGDGELFFGEGSRLTVL.